This paragraph reports one T cell receptor beta chain. Its antigen is still unknown. The repertoire was sequenced with immunoSEQ multiplex PCR; TCRdb's copy has only in-frame clones and lacks some. This table has about 33,000 clones, about 80% appearing once. This record comes from a study of a mutant IDH1 vaccine in newly diagnosed glioma. As for time point: week 5, during vaccination. Vaccine doses each comprised 300 ug of mutant IDH1 20-mer peptide, with topical imiquimod. The source of this sequence is a man aged 25 to 40 with glioma. The material was PBMCs, obtained from a glioma patient whose treatment included an IDH1 peptide vaccine.

As DNA, the CDR3 is TGCGCCAGCAGCTTGGCCGGGACGTCAAAGGTCACTGAAGCTTTCTTT. This translates into CASSLAGTSKVTEAFF. This rearrangement joins TRBV5-1 to TRBJ1-1; tentative D call: TRBD1 (5 bases). The CDR3 runs to 16 residues. V dropped 0 bases and J dropped 4 bases, with 16 bases sitting between them. Germline assignment: CDR1 SGHRS and CDR2 YFSETQ.